The 29 T cell receptor beta chains below come from one sample, sequenced in a study of Ad26.COV2.S vaccination and SARS-CoV-2 variants. Sequencing used immunoSEQ multiplex PCR; TCRdb keeps in-frame clones, though not all of them. The sample gives around 450,000 clones, roughly 88% of which show up once; about 4.5% is in the top ten. Treatment specified: some 19 received Ad26.COV2.S at low or high dose, single or two shots; several received placebo; per-sample allocation not given. Following the first vaccine or placebo injection, samples were taken on day 63. The specimen was peripheral blood, collected in a trial of Ad26.COV2.S vaccine versus placebo. All receptors derive from a person aged 18 to 65 who received the Ad26.COV2.S COVID-19 vaccine or a placebo.

The CDR3 region has the DNA TGTGCCAGCACCCCCATCGCCATGGGATCCCGAGCTTTCTTT. It is translated as CASTPIAMGSRAFF. The chain recombines TRBV9 with TRBJ1-1, with D hard to call. The length of the CDR3 is 14 residues. V lost 6 bases, J lost 10 bases, and 22 bases lay in between. Germline V CDR1 and CDR2: SGDLS, YYNGEE.

The chain employs TRBV21-1 and TRBJ2-3; TRBD1, as called in the table, went unchecked against the DNA. TRBV21-1 has pseudogene status. The CDR3 is 15 amino acids. Here the CDR3 reads CASNSRTGYGDTQYF. In nucleotides, the CDR3 is TGTGCCAGCAACTCTCGGACAGGGTATGGAGATACGCAGTATTTT.

The V call is TRBV27, the J call TRBJ2-2; TRBD2 might be the D (5 bases). Germline V CDR1 and CDR2: MNHEY, SMNVEV (reference sequence). Trimming took off 5 bases at V and 6 bases at J, with 16 bases between the two ends. This CDR3 has 15 residues. The CDR3 loop is CASSPDWGVAGELFF. The CDR3 DNA is TGTGCCAGCAGTCCGGACTGGGGTGTGGCCGGGGAGCTGTTTTTT.

The sample holds one count of this clone. The V gene is TRBV11-2, the J gene TRBJ2-5; no clear D. CDR3 length equals 13 residues. The germline V gene encodes CDR1 SGHAT and CDR2 FQNNGV. With 2 bases removed from V and 5 bases from J, the gap between germline ends came to 9 bases. The CDR3 DNA reads TGTGCCAGCAGCTTACCTTACGGGGAGACCCAGTACTTC. Amino acid sequence: CASSLPYGETQYF.

About this clone itself: The sample contains more than one DNA sequence encoding this CDR3. This CDR3 is CASSLGTGELFF. CDR3 sequence (DNA): TGTGCCAGCAGCTTGGGCACCGGGGAGCTGTTTTTT. V usage is TRBV7-3 and J usage is TRBJ2-2; D not certain. Trimming removed 3 bases at V and 4 bases at J, with 3 bases between. Germline V lookup: CDR1 SGHTA, CDR2 FQGTGA. The CDR3 sequence is 12 residues long.

This rearrangement joins TRBV7-2 to TRBJ2-1; 8 bases align to TRBD2. CDR3 length: 16 residues. Germline-derived CDR1 and CDR2 are SGHTA and FQGNSA. V lost 5 bases and J lost 5; bases outside the gene matches: 11. CDR3 in amino acids: CTSSHGLGRADNEQFF. In DNA form, the CDR3 reads TGTACCAGCAGCCACGGCCTCGGGAGGGCTGACAATGAGCAGTTCTTC.

This clone came up once. The chain recombines TRBV4-1 with TRBJ2-7; D possibly uses TRBD1 or TRBD2 (5 bases each). The CDR3 has 14 residues. Germline lookup yields CDR1 MGHRA and CDR2 YSYEKL. Trimming removed 5 bases at V and 2 bases at J, with 13 bases between. The CDR3, as DNA: TGCGCCAGCAGCTCTCCGGGACGAACCTACGAGCAGTACTTC. Its protein product is CASSSPGRTYEQYF.

CDR3 nucleotides: TGTGCCAGCAGTTCCGAATTCACCCTCCACTTT. The encoded protein is CASSSEFTLHF. This chain joins TRBV28 and TRBJ1-6, with D unclear. V gave up 4 bases and J gave up 14 bases, with 9 bases separating them. Per germline, CDR1 MDHEN and CDR2 SYDVKM. CDR3 length: 11 amino acids.

The chain is built from TRBV19 and TRBJ2-1; maybe TRBD2 (6 bases). Trimming stripped 4 bases from V and 0 bases from J, with 16 bases between. Germline CDR1 reads LNHDA; CDR2 reads SQIVND (reference sequence). This CDR3 spans 17 amino acids. The CDR3 loop is CASSNRASASSYNEQFF. CDR3 nucleotides: TGTGCCAGTAGTAACCGGGCTAGCGCGAGCTCCTACAATGAGCAGTTCTTC.

The CDR3 spells CASSTPRAPNTEAFF. The CDR3 nucleotides read TGTGCCAGCAGCACTCCTCGGGCCCCGAACACTGAAGCTTTCTTT. The rearrangement uses TRBV5-4 and TRBJ1-1; no reliable D call. Germline loops: CDR1 SGHNT, CDR2 YYREEE (reference sequence). Trimming cost V 4 bases and J 1 base, with 14 bases left between them. The CDR3 has 15 amino acids. The full variable domain, with the rest looked up from reference TRBV5-4 and TRBJ1-1, is ETGVTQSPTHLIKTRGQQVTLRCSSQSGHNTVSWYQQALGQGPQFIFQYYREEENGRGNFPPRFSGLQFPNYSSELNVNALELDDSALYLCASSTPRAPNTEAFFGQGTRLTVV.

This rearrangement joins TRBV5-6 to TRBJ2-5, with 8 bases lining up with TRBD1. This CDR3 is 16 amino acids long. The germline gives CDR1 SGHDT, CDR2 YYEEEE. The V gene end was trimmed by 1 base and the J gene end by 4 bases; junction bases not matched to a gene: 9. The CDR3 loop reads CASSLFQGAQGETQYF. The CDR3 nucleotides are TGTGCCAGCAGCTTGTTTCAGGGGGCTCAAGGAGAGACCCAGTACTTC.

This sequence joins TRBV15 and TRBJ2-5; TRBD1 aligns across 7 bases. Trimming removed 4 bases from V and 1 base from J; junction bases left unmatched: 9. CDR3 length: 16 amino acids. Germline lookup yields CDR1 LNHNV and CDR2 YYDKDF (reference sequence). The CDR3 coding sequence is TGTGCCACCAGCACAAACCGGGGACAGCGCCAAGAGACCCAGTACTTC. This translates into CATSTNRGQRQETQYF. Drawing the rest from reference TRBV15 and TRBJ2-5, the complete variable domain is DAMVIQNPRYQVTQFGKPVTLSCSQTLNHNVMYWYQQKSSQAPKLLFHYYDKDFNNEADTPDNFQSRRPNTSFCFLDIRSPGLGDTAMYLCATSTNRGQRQETQYFGPGTRLLVL.

This chain links TRBV6-4 with TRBJ2-7; the D is unclear. V was cut by 6 bases and J by 6 bases, with 15 bases left in between. The CDR3 has 13 amino acids. CDR1 is MRHNA and CDR2 is SNTAGT in the germline V gene. CDR3 bases: TGTGCCAGCAGCATCCGCCAGATCTCCGAGCAGTACTTC. This translates into CASSIRQISEQYF.

The V and J genes are TRBV7-8 and TRBJ2-3; D is undetermined. Between the trimmed V and J ends, which lost 3 bases and 0 bases, there was a span of 4 bases. This CDR3 is 13 amino acids long. In germline, CDR1 is SGHVS, CDR2 FQNEAQ. CDR3 residues: CASSFGSTDTQYF. The CDR3 DNA reads as TGTGCCAGCAGCTTTGGAAGCACAGATACGCAGTATTTT.

This clone appeared once. The chain has TRBV5-1 and TRBJ2-1; D tentatively reads TRBD1 or TRBD2 (5 bases each). The V end lost 4 bases, the J end lost 8 bases, and 16 bases lay between the germline ends. The germline V gene encodes CDR1 SGHRS and CDR2 YFSETQ. CDR3 length equals 14 residues. The CDR3 is CASSRSGAGDEQFF. CDR3 DNA: TGCGCCAGCAGCCGTTCCGGGGCGGGCGATGAGCAGTTCTTC.

The rearrangement uses TRBV5-3 and TRBJ1-1, with D uncertain. TRBV5-3 is given ORF status, its function remaining uncertain. The CDR3 totals 13 residues. V was shortened by 5 bases and J by 3 bases, with 11 bases between the two germline ends. The CDR3 spells CARRGRIDTEAFF. The CDR3 region has the DNA TGTGCCAGAAGGGGAAGGATTGACACTGAAGCTTTCTTT.

V gene TRBV7-9 combines with J gene TRBJ1-4, with 8 bases fitting TRBD1. The germline V gene encodes CDR1 SEHNR and CDR2 FQNEAQ (reference sequence). There are 17 residues in the CDR3. V lost 6 bases to trimming and J lost 3 bases; unmatched junction nucleotides: 12. The DNA for the CDR3 is TGTGCCAGCAGTCGAATCGGACAGGGTAGAGCTAATGAAAAACTGTTTTTT. The encoded protein is CASSRIGQGRANEKLFF.

V and J are TRBV3-1 (or the pseudogene TRBV3-2) and TRBJ2-7, with D maybe TRBD1 (6 bases). The germline V gene has CDR1 LGHDT and CDR2 YNNKEL (reference sequence). V was clipped by 5 bases and J by 2 bases, with 19 bases between them. This CDR3 is built from 16 residues. DNA for the CDR3: TGTGCCAGCAGCGTCAGACCCAACAGGGACCCCTACGAGCAGTACTTC. Its protein product is CASSVRPNRDPYEQYF.

J is TRBJ2-1 and V is TRBV7-2, with D possibly matching TRBD2 (6 bases). The CDR3 sequence is 13 residues long. V lost 11 bases to trimming and J lost 10 bases, with 21 bases between them. Germline V gene data show CDR1 as SGHTA and CDR2 as FQGNSA. The CDR3 protein is CAGRGPGAGEQFF. The CDR3 DNA follows: TGTGCCGGGCGGGGCCCCGGAGCAGGGGAGCAGTTCTTC.

The chain is built from TRBV7-2 and TRBJ2-7, with D possibly TRBD1 on 5 matching bases. Trimming took 0 bases from V and 6 from J, leaving 9 bases between them. The CDR3 totals 13 residues. CDR1 SGHTA and CDR2 FQGNSA come from the germline V gene. DNA for the CDR3: TGTGCCAGCAGCTTAGCCCCAGGGCTCGAGCAGTACTTC. This sequence encodes CASSLAPGLEQYF.

The chain carries TRBV27 and TRBJ2-1, with 9 bases that match TRBD1. The trim removed 7 bases at V and 5 bases at J, leaving 9 bases unmatched. This CDR3 is built from 15 residues. CDR1 is MNHEY and CDR2 is SMNVEV in the germline V gene (reference sequence). The CDR3: CASNEQGAIHNEQFF. As DNA, the CDR3 is TGTGCCAGCAACGAACAGGGGGCGATTCACAATGAGCAGTTCTTC.

The V call is TRBV12-3 or TRBV12-4, the J call TRBJ1-5; 7 bases are shared with TRBD1. The CDR3 spans 13 residues. J was trimmed by 6 bases and V by 4 bases; bases with no gene match: 3. The CDR3 spells CASSSRQGQPQHF. CDR3 DNA sequence: TGTGCCAGCAGTTCGAGACAGGGTCAGCCCCAGCATTTT.

The chain links TRBV14 to TRBJ2-7; TRBD2 matches 8 bases. Trimming cost V 4 bases and J 1 base; bases outside gene matches: 6. The CDR3 runs 15 residues. Germline-derived CDR1 and CDR2 are SGHDN and FVKESK. The CDR3 DNA follows: TGTGCCAGCAGCCGATCTAGCGGGCCTTCCTACGAGCAGTACTTC. Amino acids: CASSRSSGPSYEQYF.

This clone is a singleton in its sample. V gene TRBV7-8 combines with J gene TRBJ2-4; D is ambiguous. Per the germline V gene, CDR1 is SGHVS and CDR2 is FQNEAQ. V was trimmed by 5 bases and J by 0 bases, leaving 8 bases between them. This CDR3 has 14 residues. The CDR3 DNA reads TGTGCCAGCAGCCGAGACCGAGCCAAAAACATTCAGTACTTC. Amino acids: CASSRDRAKNIQYF.

The chain uses TRBV7-9 and TRBJ2-1; 11 positions agree with TRBD2. CDR3 length: 16 amino acids. Germline V gene sequence: CDR1 SEHNR, CDR2 FQNEAQ (reference sequence). V was clipped by 4 bases and J by 8 bases; unmatched bases: 10. CDR3 bases: TGTGCCAGCAGCTCGGTATTAGCGGGAGGGCCTCATGAGCAGTTCTTC. Its protein is CASSSVLAGGPHEQFF.

The CDR3 region has the DNA TGTGCCAGCAGCCCGCCGGGAGGCGGCACAGATACGCAGTATTTT. Translation gives CASSPPGGGTDTQYF. This chain connects TRBV7-9 to TRBJ2-3, with 7 bases aligning to TRBD2. The germline V gene encodes CDR1 SEHNR and CDR2 FQNEAQ (reference sequence). The CDR3 length is 15 residues. V trimming: 5 bases; J trimming: 1 base; junction bases outside the gene matches: 6.

This clone was seen only once. The rearrangement joins TRBV5-1 to TRBJ1-3; TRBD1 might be the D (6 bases). Germline values: CDR1 SGHRS, CDR2 YFSETQ. This CDR3 region has 15 residues. Deletions cut 2 bases from V and 0 bases from J, with 9 bases between. The CDR3 DNA sequence: TGCGCCAGCAGCTTTGGGGGCAACTCTGGAAACACCATATATTTT. This translates into CASSFGGNSGNTIYF.

The chain joins TRBV9 to TRBJ2-7; TRBD2 matches at 8 bases. The CDR3 consists of 14 residues. CDR1 SGDLS and CDR2 YYNGEE come from the germline V gene. V trimming: 0 bases; J trimming: 6 bases; junction bases outside the gene matches: 5. CDR3 nucleotide sequence: TGTGCCAGCAGCGTAGGGAAGCGGGAGAGCGAGCAGTACTTC. Translating gives CASSVGKRESEQYF.

The chain uses TRBV4-2 and TRBJ1-3; D uncertain. This CDR3 contains 15 residues. Per the germline V gene, CDR1 is LGHNA and CDR2 is YNFKEQ. The V end was cut by 1 base, the J end by 0 bases, with 7 bases between. DNA of the CDR3: TGTGCCAGCAGCCAAGGACTGTCCTCTGGAAACACCATATATTTT. Residues: CASSQGLSSGNTIYF.